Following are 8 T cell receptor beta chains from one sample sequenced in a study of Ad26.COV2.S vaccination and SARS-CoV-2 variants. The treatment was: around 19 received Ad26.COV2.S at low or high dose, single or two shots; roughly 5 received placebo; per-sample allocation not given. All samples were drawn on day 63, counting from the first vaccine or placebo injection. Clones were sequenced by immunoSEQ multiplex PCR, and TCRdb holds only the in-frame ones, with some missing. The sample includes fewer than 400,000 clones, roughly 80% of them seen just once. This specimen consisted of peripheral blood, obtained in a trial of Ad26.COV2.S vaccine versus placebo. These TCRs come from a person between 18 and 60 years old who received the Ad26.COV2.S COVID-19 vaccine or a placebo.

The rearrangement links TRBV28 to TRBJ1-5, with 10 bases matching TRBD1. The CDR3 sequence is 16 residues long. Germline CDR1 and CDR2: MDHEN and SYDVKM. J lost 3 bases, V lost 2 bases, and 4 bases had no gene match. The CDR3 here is CASSLGTGASNQPQHF. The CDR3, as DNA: TGTGCCAGCAGTTTAGGGACAGGGGCCTCCAATCAGCCCCAGCATTTT. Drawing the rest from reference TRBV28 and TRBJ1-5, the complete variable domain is DVKVTQSSRYLVKRTGEKVFLECVQDMDHENMFWYRQDPGLGLRLIYFSYDVKMKEKGDIPEGYSVSREKKERFSLILESASTNQTSMYLCASSLGTGASNQPQHFGDGTRLSIL.

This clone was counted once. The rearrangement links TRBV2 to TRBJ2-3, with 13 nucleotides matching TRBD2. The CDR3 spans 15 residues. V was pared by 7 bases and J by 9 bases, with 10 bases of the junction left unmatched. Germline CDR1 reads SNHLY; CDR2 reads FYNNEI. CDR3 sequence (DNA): TGTGCCAGCAAAGGGACTAGCGGGACCGGGGGGACGCAGTATTTT. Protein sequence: CASKGTSGTGGTQYF.

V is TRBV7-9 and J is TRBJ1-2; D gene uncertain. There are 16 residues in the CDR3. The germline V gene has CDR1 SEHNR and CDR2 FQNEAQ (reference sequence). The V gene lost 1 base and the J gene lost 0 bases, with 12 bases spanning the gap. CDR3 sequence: CASSLGVVRTNYGYTF. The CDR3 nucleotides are TGTGCCAGCAGCTTAGGGGTAGTCAGAACTAACTATGGCTACACCTTC. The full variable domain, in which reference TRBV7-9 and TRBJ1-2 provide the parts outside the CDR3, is DTGVSQNPRHKITKRGQNVTFRCDPISEHNRLYWYRQTLGQGPEFLTYFQNEAQLEKSRLLSDRFSAERPKGSFSTLEIQRTEQGDSAMYLCASSLGVVRTNYGYTFGSGTRLTVV.

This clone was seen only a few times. The CDR3 coding sequence is TGTGCCACCAGTAAGGAGATCGTGGGCGAATCCTACGAGCAGTACTTC. Protein sequence: CATSKEIVGESYEQYF. V usage is TRBV24-1 and J usage is TRBJ2-7; no clear D gene. CDR3 length: 16 amino acids. V gave up 6 bases and J gave up 1 base, with 18 bases separating them. Germline V gene data show CDR1 as KGHDR and CDR2 as SFDVKD.

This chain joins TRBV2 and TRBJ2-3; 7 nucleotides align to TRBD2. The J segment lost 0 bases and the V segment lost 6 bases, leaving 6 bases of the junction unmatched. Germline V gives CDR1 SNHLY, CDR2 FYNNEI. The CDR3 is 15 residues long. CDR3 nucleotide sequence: TGTGCCAGCAGGGCCGGGACTACAAGCACAGATACGCAGTATTTT. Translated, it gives CASRAGTTSTDTQYF.

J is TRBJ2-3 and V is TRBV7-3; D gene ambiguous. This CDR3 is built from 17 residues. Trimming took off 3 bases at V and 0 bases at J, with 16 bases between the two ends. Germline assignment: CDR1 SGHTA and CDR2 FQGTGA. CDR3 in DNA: TGTGCCAGCAGCTTGGGGTTTGGCGGAGCTAGCACAGATACGCAGTATTTT. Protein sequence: CASSLGFGGASTDTQYF.

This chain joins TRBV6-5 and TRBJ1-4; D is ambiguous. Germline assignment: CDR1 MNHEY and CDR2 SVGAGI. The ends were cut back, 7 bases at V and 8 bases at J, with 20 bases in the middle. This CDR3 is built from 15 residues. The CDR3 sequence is CASKVTRGSQEKLFF. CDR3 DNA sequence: TGTGCCAGCAAGGTGACACGTGGATCGCAGGAAAAACTGTTTTTT.

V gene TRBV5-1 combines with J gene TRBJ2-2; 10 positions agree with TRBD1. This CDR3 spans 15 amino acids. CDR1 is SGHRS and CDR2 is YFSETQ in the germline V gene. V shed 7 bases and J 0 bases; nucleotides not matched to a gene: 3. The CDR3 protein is CASADRGANTGELFF. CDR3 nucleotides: TGCGCCAGCGCGGACAGGGGGGCGAACACCGGGGAGCTGTTTTTT.